This section outlines one T cell receptor beta chain sequence together with its context. This entry comes from a study of blood T cell repertoires in COVID-19. Study at large: Sites in the United States, Italy and Spain provided acute and convalescent COVID-19 samples. The cDNA or gDNA used as material had been derived from T cells, B-cell-depleted T cells, or PBMCs.

This CDR3 contains 16 residues. As processed by the authors: Nucleated cell counts were estimated from reference gene primer amplification. Data came from immunoSEQ multiplex PCR; TCRdb stores just in-frame clones and leaves some out. D and trimming come from the DNA, and the V and J calls and clone size come from that table. The sample shows about 63,000 clones, approximately 80% of them seen only once. The chain carries TRBV21-1 and TRBJ1-3; no DNA check was done on the table's D call, TRBD1. TRBV21-1 is a recognized pseudogene. The source is a woman at least 80 years old with acute or convalescent COVID-19. Material for sequencing was peripheral blood. The CDR3 sequence is CASSEPTGSSGNTIYF. The CDR3, as DNA: TGTGCCAGCAGCGAACCAACAGGAAGCTCTGGAAACACCATATATTTT.